This TCR beta chain was recovered during a study of vaccination and CD4 T cells after COVID-19. The ends lost 5 bases at V and 6 bases at J; junction bases unmatched: 7. CDR3 size: 15 residues. The V gene's germline CDR1 is LNHDA and CDR2 SQIVND (reference sequence). Sequencing of the DNA from cultured CD4+ T cells was carried out with the Oncomine TCR Beta short-read assay. From the PCR reads, TCRdb called clonotypes with MiXCR, one entry per CDR3 protein. The profile shows under 15,000 distinct CDR3 sequences, about 40% of them singletons. As regards this clonotype: Its antigen remains unknown.

This sample's treatment: roughly nine-day PBMC culture with coronavirus spike peptide pools or control peptides (ViraFEST assay). The chain recombines TRBV19 with TRBJ2-7; 13 nucleotides align to TRBD2. This TCR was recovered from a human donor who had recovered from COVID-19. Input material: CD4+ T cells from blood, cultured in vitro. DNA of the CDR3: TGTGCCAGTAGTGTCGGACTAGCGGGAGCCTCCGAGCAGTACTTC. As protein: CASSVGLAGASEQYF.